Listed here are 26 T cell receptor beta chains from one sample, sequenced in a study of T cells after somatic rescue of genetic block. TCRdb keeps only in-frame clones here, not all; method: immunoSEQ multiplex PCR. Counted here are 100,000 to 120,000 clones, under 95% occurring once; the ten biggest clones make up over 1.1%. Sequencing was performed on peripheral blood mononuclear cells (PBMCs). Receptors originate from a woman between 18 and 30 years old.

The rearrangement joins TRBV7-8 to TRBJ2-2; no clear D. Germline V CDR1 and CDR2: SGHVS, FQNEAQ. Trimming removed 1 base at V and 6 bases at J, with 12 bases between. The CDR3 sequence is 15 residues long. In DNA, the CDR3 is TGTGCCAGCAGCTTAGGTCACCCAGACGCCGGGGAGCTGTTTTTT. Translating gives CASSLGHPDAGELFF.

The V and J genes are TRBV6-5 and TRBJ2-3; either TRBD1 or TRBD2 may supply D (5 bases each). CDR1 and CDR2 from the germline V gene are MNHEY and SVGAGI. This CDR3 contains 14 residues. Trimming removed 5 bases from V and 2 bases from J, with 11 bases in between. In nucleotides, the CDR3 is TGTGCCAGCAGTACCGGGGCCTTCACAGATACGCAGTATTTT. Amino acids: CASSTGAFTDTQYF.

V is TRBV9 and J is TRBJ1-2, with a weak D call TRBD1 (5 bases). This CDR3 has 16 amino acids. V lost 4 bases, J lost 8 bases, and 24 bases lay in between. In germline, CDR1 is SGDLS, CDR2 YYNGEE. The CDR3 loop is CASSSPNDWGIKGYTF. CDR3 coding DNA: TGTGCCAGCAGCTCTCCAAACGATTGGGGCATCAAGGGCTACACCTTC. Combining the CDR3 with reference TRBV9 and TRBJ1-2 gives the whole variable domain DSGVTQTPKHLITATGQRVTLRCSPRSGDLSVYWYQQSLDQGLQFLIQYYNGEERAKGNILERFSAQQFPDLHSELNLSSLELGDSALYFCASSSPNDWGIKGYTFGSGTRLTVV.

The CDR3 reads CASSQGLAGTSTDTQYF. In DNA form, the CDR3 reads TGTGCCAGCAGTCAGGGACTAGCGGGGACAAGCACAGATACGCAGTATTTT. This chain uses TRBV7-6 with TRBJ2-3, with 13 bases fitting TRBD2. V was pared by 6 bases and J by 0 bases, with 6 bases of the junction left unmatched. This CDR3 comprises 17 residues. Germline CDR1 reads SGHVS; CDR2 reads FNYEAQ.

This chain uses TRBV2 with TRBJ1-6, with D possibly matching TRBD1 (6 bases). CDR1 is SNHLY, CDR2 FYNNEI, per germline. This CDR3 contains 15 residues. V lost 6 bases to trimming and J lost 0 bases, with 9 bases between them. Here the CDR3 DNA reads TGTGCCAGCAGCCGGGACACCTCCTATAATTCACCCCTCCACTTT. This gives the protein CASSRDTSYNSPLHF.

This clone was picked up a small number of times. The V gene is TRBV6-1, the J gene TRBJ1-6; no clear D gene. CDR1 is MNHNS and CDR2 is SASEGT in the germline V gene. V lost 1 base to trimming and J lost 8 bases, with 12 bases between them. This CDR3 comprises 15 residues. DNA of the CDR3: TGTGCCAGCAGTGAAGTGTTTAAGCCTGATTCACCCCTCCACTTT. It yields the protein CASSEVFKPDSPLHF.

The V gene is TRBV18, the J gene TRBJ1-2; TRBD1 might be the D (5 bases). CDR3 length equals 16 residues. Germline loops: CDR1 KGHSH, CDR2 LQKENI. V was shortened by 5 bases and J by 2 bases, with 18 bases between the two germline ends. CDR3 DNA sequence: TGTGCCAGCTCATCAGTACCTCCTGAGGGGAACTATGGCTACACCTTC. This gives the protein CASSSVPPEGNYGYTF.

This clone was observed a single time. This rearrangement joins TRBV10-3 to TRBJ1-2; TRBD1 agrees at 8 bases. Trimming removed 2 bases from V and 4 bases from J; junction bases left unmatched: 3. CDR1 and CDR2 from the germline V gene are ENHRY and SYGVKD. The length of the CDR3 is 14 residues. CDR3 DNA: TGTGCCATCAGTGAGCGACAGGGGCTCTATGGCTACACCTTC. It yields the protein CAISERQGLYGYTF.

On this clone: In this CDR3 the conserved last residue, phenylalanine or tryptophan, is missing, so a read error is likely. It is unclear where the CDR3 begins or ends on the DNA, so no DNA is shown, and the CDR3 is as TCRdb lists it. The CDR3 reads CASSYRGQGGWFI. V is TRBV5-6 and J is TRBJ1-2; the DNA was not used to check the table's D call, TRBD1. The CDR3 is made up of 13 amino acids, end residues included. Germline values: CDR1 SGHDT, CDR2 YYEEEE.

V usage is TRBV19 and J usage is TRBJ2-3; possible D gene TRBD1, 5 bases. Germline CDR1 LNHDA, CDR2 SQIVND (reference sequence). Deletions cut 1 base from V and 1 base from J, with 15 bases between. The CDR3 is made up of 17 amino acids. CDR3 region: CASSIVGQGRGTDTQYF. Written as DNA, the CDR3 is TGTGCCAGTAGTATAGTCGGGCAGGGCCGGGGCACAGATACGCAGTATTTT.

The chain carries TRBV2 and TRBJ1-6; weak D call: TRBD1 (6 bases). V shed 5 bases and J shed 0 bases, with 14 bases lying between them. Germline values: CDR1 SNHLY, CDR2 FYNNEI. This CDR3 spans 17 amino acids. The CDR3 nucleotides are TGTGCCAGCAGTCGGACAGCGACGAGCTCCTATAATTCACCCCTCCACTTT. Translation: CASSRTATSSYNSPLHF. Variable domain in full (rest from reference TRBV2 and TRBJ1-6): EPEVTQTPSHQVTQMGQEVILRCVPISNHLYFYWYRQILGQKVEFLVSFYNNEISEKSEIFDDQFSVERPDGSNFTLKIRSTKLEDSAMYFCASSRTATSSYNSPLHFGNGTRLTVT.

The chain employs TRBV28 and TRBJ2-1; 11 bases are shared with TRBD2. Germline V gives CDR1 MDHEN, CDR2 SYDVKM. CDR3 length equals 16 residues. V lost 5 bases and J lost 2; bases outside the gene matches: 5. CDR3 region: CASSPGTSGPYNEQFF. In DNA form, the CDR3 reads TGTGCCAGCAGTCCCGGGACTAGCGGACCCTACAATGAGCAGTTCTTC. Filled out from reference TRBV28 and TRBJ2-1, the complete variable domain reads DVKVTQSSRYLVKRTGEKVFLECVQDMDHENMFWYRQDPGLGLRLIYFSYDVKMKEKGDIPEGYSVSREKKERFSLILESASTNQTSMYLCASSPGTSGPYNEQFFGPGTRLTVL.

The chain has TRBV7-9 and TRBJ2-7, with 9 bases lining up with TRBD1. V dropped 5 bases and J dropped 2; count of bases not matched to a gene: 7. CDR3 length: 15 amino acids. CDR1 and CDR2 from the germline V gene are SEHNR and FQNEAQ (reference sequence). Here the CDR3 reads CASSREDRGTYEQYF. As DNA, the CDR3 is TGTGCCAGCAGCCGGGAGGACAGGGGAACCTACGAGCAGTACTTC.

This sequence joins TRBV9 and TRBJ1-2; a possible D gene is TRBD1 (5 bases). V lost 0 bases to trimming and J lost 5 bases, with 20 bases between them. The CDR3 spans 17 residues. Germline V CDR1 and CDR2: SGDLS, YYNGEE. CDR3 bases: TGTGCCAGCAGCGTAGGGCCGGAGGGAAGTGGGGGTTATGGCTACACCTTC. This translates into CASSVGPEGSGGYGYTF. The entire variable domain, with the rest obtained from reference TRBV9 and TRBJ1-2, is as follows: DSGVTQTPKHLITATGQRVTLRCSPRSGDLSVYWYQQSLDQGLQFLIQYYNGEERAKGNILERFSAQQFPDLHSELNLSSLELGDSALYFCASSVGPEGSGGYGYTFGSGTRLTVV.

This chain connects TRBV19 to TRBJ2-5, with TRBD2 matching over 9 bases. Looked up from germline, CDR1 is LNHDA and CDR2 is SQIVND (reference sequence). The V gene end was trimmed by 8 bases and the J gene end by 1 base; junction bases not matched to a gene: 8. The CDR3 runs to 15 residues. The CDR3 loop is CASRFGGGAQETQYF. As DNA, the CDR3 is TGTGCCAGTCGATTTGGCGGGGGGGCCCAAGAGACCCAGTACTTC.

This chain uses TRBV2 with TRBJ2-5; 14 bases are a match to TRBD2. With V trimmed by 5 bases and J by 2 bases, 13 bases remained unmatched. The CDR3 spans 19 residues. Germline values: CDR1 SNHLY, CDR2 FYNNEI. As DNA, the CDR3 is TGTGCCAGCAGTCATACAAACTTGGGACTAGCGGGGGCACAAGAGACCCAGTACTTC. It specifies CASSHTNLGLAGAQETQYF.

The chain links TRBV29-1 to TRBJ2-1, with D maybe TRBD1 (5 bases). Germline loops: CDR1 SQVTM, CDR2 ANQGSEA. Trimming stripped 3 bases from V and 7 bases from J, with 19 bases between. The CDR3 consists of 15 residues. The DNA of the CDR3 is TGCAGCGTTGAGGGGCAGGGCGGAAGGTATAATGAGCAGTTCTTC. This encodes CSVEGQGGRYNEQFF.

The V gene is TRBV5-4, the J gene TRBJ2-1, with 9 nucleotides matching TRBD2. The CDR3 sequence is 17 residues long. J gave up 0 bases and V 2 bases, and 6 bases lay outside the gene matches. Per germline, CDR1 SGHNT and CDR2 YYREEE (reference sequence). DNA for the CDR3: TGTGCCAGCAGCTTACCTAGCGGGGTAAGCTCCTACAATGAGCAGTTCTTC. This codes for CASSLPSGVSSYNEQFF.

A single count supports this clone. CDR3 loop: CASSVSGAEETQYF. CDR3 coding DNA: TGTGCCAGCAGCGTTTCGGGGGCGGAGGAGACCCAGTACTTC. The chain has TRBV9 and TRBJ2-5; TRBD1 or TRBD2 may be the D gene (6 bases each). Trimming removed 2 bases at V and 5 bases at J, with 13 bases between. The germline V gene has CDR1 SGDLS and CDR2 YYNGEE. The CDR3 sequence is 14 residues long.

CDR3 loop: CASSLGPGGEQYF. CDR3 coding DNA: TGCGCCAGCAGCTTGGGTCCGGGAGGGGAGCAGTACTTC. The chain uses TRBV5-1 and TRBJ2-7; TRBD2 matches 8 bases. Germline V gene sequence: CDR1 SGHRS, CDR2 YFSETQ. This CDR3 has 13 residues. V shed 0 bases and J 7 bases; nucleotides not matched to a gene: 3.

This chain uses TRBV4-2 with TRBJ2-7; tentatively, D is TRBD1 (6 bases). From germline, CDR1 is LGHNA and CDR2 YNFKEQ. V was shortened by 7 bases and J by 3 bases, with 13 bases between the two germline ends. This CDR3 has 13 residues. Here the CDR3 DNA reads TGTGCCAGCACCAGGGGCACAGGCTACGAGCAGTACTTC. Its protein is CASTRGTGYEQYF.

CDR3 DNA sequence: TGTGCCATACATGGATATCGGACTGAAGCTTTCTTT. It is translated as CAIHGYRTEAFF. The V gene is TRBV10-3, the J gene TRBJ1-1; D not certain. The CDR3 length is 12 residues. The germline gives CDR1 ENHRY, CDR2 SYGVKD. Trimming cost V 9 bases and J 5 bases, with 13 bases left between them.

V gene TRBV19 combines with J gene TRBJ1-1, with D perhaps matching TRBD1 (6 bases). The CDR3 contains 15 residues. V lost 6 bases and J 4 bases, leaving 18 bases between the germline ends. Per germline, CDR1 LNHDA and CDR2 SQIVND (reference sequence). The CDR3 region is CASSLQGRGGTEAFF. The CDR3 DNA is TGTGCCAGTAGCCTCCAGGGGAGAGGAGGCACTGAAGCTTTCTTT.

V usage is TRBV4-3 and J usage is TRBJ1-2; no clear D gene. The V end was cut by 0 bases, the J end by 2 bases, with 7 bases between. The CDR3 sequence is 14 residues long. Per the germline V gene, CDR1 is LGHNA and CDR2 is YSLEER. The CDR3, as DNA: TGCGCCAGCAGCCAAGATGCGGCAAACTATGGCTACACCTTC. Its translation is CASSQDAANYGYTF.

The chain links TRBV30 to TRBJ1-5, with D hard to call. V shed 2 bases and J shed 5 bases, with 7 bases lying between them. Germline V gives CDR1 GTSNPN, CDR2 SVGIG (reference sequence). The CDR3 has 12 residues. The CDR3 DNA is TGTGCCTGGAGTCGGAATGATCAGCCCCAGCATTTT. Protein sequence: CAWSRNDQPQHF. Complete variable domain (other parts from reference TRBV30 and TRBJ1-5): SQTIHQWPATLVQPVGSPLSLECTVEGTSNPNLYWYRQAAGRGLQLLFYSVGIGQISSEVPQNLSASRPQDRQFILSSKKLLLSDSGFYLCAWSRNDQPQHFGDGTRLSIL.

The chain joins TRBV18 to TRBJ2-7, with D maybe TRBD1 (6 bases). Germline V gene lookup returns CDR1 KGHSH and CDR2 LQKENI. V gave up 1 base and J gave up 4 bases, with 14 bases separating them. The CDR3 sequence is 15 residues long. CDR3 amino acids: CASSPQAGVFYEQYF. CDR3 DNA: TGTGCCAGCTCACCACAAGCAGGGGTTTTTTACGAGCAGTACTTC.